This T cell receptor beta chain was recovered during a study of blood T cell repertoires in COVID-19. Study-wide background: Some COVID-19 samples were acute and others convalescent; all came from the United States, Italy and Spain. Sample material is recorded as cDNA or gDNA derived from T cells, B-cell-depleted T cells, or PBMCs.

Per the original data handling: Using reference gene primer amplification, nucleated cell counts were estimated. Sequencing used immunoSEQ multiplex PCR; TCRdb keeps in-frame clones, though not all of them. V, J and clone size were drawn from that table, and D and trimming were deduced from the DNA. The sample shows roughly 43,000 clones, around 83% of them seen only once. Germline values: CDR1 ENHRY, CDR2 SYGVKD. The CDR3 is made up of 20 amino acids. V shed 2 bases, J shed 0 bases, and the junction held 12 bases outside the gene matches. The sequenced sample consisted of peripheral blood. This chain connects TRBV10-3 to TRBJ2-6, with 8 nucleotides matching TRBD1. The clonotype originates from a woman between 70 and 85 years old in a cohort sampled during active COVID-19. In nucleotides, the CDR3 is TGTGCCATCAGTGAGAGGTTCCCCGGGACAGGCACCTCTGGGGCCAACGTCCTGACTTTC. This codes for CAISERFPGTGTSGANVLTF.